These T cell receptor beta chains were read from a single sample in a study of response to subunit inactivated influenza vaccine. TCRdb re-analysed the RT-PCR reads in MiXCR, keeping a single row per CDR3 protein. The table lists some 570,000 distinct CDR3 sequences, approximately 10% of them singletons. Another study also made use of these data, one on T cells expressing NK-cell markers.

Sample: PBMCs from blood, taken on the day of vaccination. The receptor set was obtained from a man in his fifties or sixties who received an inactivated influenza vaccine. The CDR3 runs from the conserved cysteine through the conserved F or W. D genes are given only for firm matches. The listing skips clone size in some rows; elsewhere it reads once, few, many or a size class.

size | J | V | D | CDR3 | DNA
many | TRBJ2-2 | TRBV7-2 | . | CASSLVPSAGELFF | TGTGCCAGCAGTTTAGTTCCCTCAGCCGGGGAGCTGTTTTTT
few | TRBJ1-4 | TRBV27 | . | CASSLLRPTTGTKLFF | TGTGCCAGCAGTTTATTACGCCCCACGACCGGGACAAAACTGTTTTTT
few | TRBJ2-7 | TRBV5-1 | TRBD2 | CASSLAGLAGVPPRFIGEQYF | TGCGCCAGCAGCTTGGCAGGTCTAGCGGGAGTACCCCCCCGGTTTATCGGGGAGCAGTACTTC
. | TRBJ2-1 | TRBV12-3/TRBV12-4 | . | CASSWRGQGGEQFF | TGTGCCAGCAGCTGGCGGGGCCAGGGGGGTGAGCAGTTCTTC
many | TRBJ1-5 | TRBV20-1 | TRBD1 | CSASPGQYSNQPQHF | TGCAGTGCCTCTCCGGGACAGTATAGCAATCAGCCCCAGCATTTT
. | TRBJ2-7 | TRBV28 | . | CASSNREQYF | TGTGCCAGCAGTAACAGGGAGCAGTACTTC
. | TRBJ2-1 | TRBV20-1 | TRBD2 | CSAQREGPRGEQFF | TGCAGTGCTCAGCGGGAGGGTCCGCGAGGGGAGCAGTTCTTC
few | TRBJ2-3 | TRBV29-1 | TRBD1 | CSVARGQASTDTQYF | TGCAGCGTTGCCCGGGGACAGGCTAGCACAGATACGCAGTATTTT
. | TRBJ2-3 | TRBV2 | . | CASAGNTGDTQYF | TGTGCCAGCGCAGGCAATACGGGTGATACGCAGTATTTT
. | TRBJ2-1 | TRBV24-1 | TRBD2 | CATSRKLAGANEQFF | TGTGCCACCAGTCGTAAACTAGCGGGAGCCAATGAGCAGTTCTTC
few | TRBJ2-1 | TRBV28 | TRBD1 | CASSVGGLGRNEQFF | TGTGCCAGCAGCGTAGGGGGCCTCGGTAGGAATGAGCAGTTCTTC
few | TRBJ2-1 | TRBV20-1 | . | CSARESGYLSYNEQFF | TGCAGTGCTAGAGAGTCCGGCTACCTCTCCTACAATGAGCAGTTCTTC
few | TRBJ2-5 | TRBV29-1 | . | CSAGVAQETQYF | TGCAGCGCCGGAGTTGCTCAAGAGACCCAGTACTTC
few | TRBJ2-7 | TRBV10-3 | . | CAISANDEQYF | TGTGCCATCAGTGCCAACGACGAGCAGTACTTC
. | TRBJ2-1 | TRBV4-1 | TRBD2 | CASSQAKGLGSYNEQFF | TGCGCCAGCAGCCAAGCTAAGGGACTAGGTTCCTACAATGAGCAGTTCTTC
few | TRBJ2-1 | TRBV12-3/TRBV12-4 | . | CASSLAHGPQFF | TGTGCCAGCAGTTTAGCCCACGGACCGCAGTTCTTC
few | TRBJ2-3 | TRBV7-2 | . | CASSRLGVRQADTQYF | TGTGCCAGCAGCCGCCTGGGCGTCAGACAGGCAGATACGCAGTATTTT
. | TRBJ1-4 | TRBV2 | TRBD1 | CASGANRGGWEKLFF | TGTGCCAGCGGGGCTAACAGGGGAGGTTGGGAAAAACTGTTTTTT
. | TRBJ2-3 | TRBV12-3/TRBV12-4 | TRBD2 | CASSPGVTSGTDTQYF | TGTGCCAGCAGCCCCGGGGTGACTAGCGGCACAGATACGCAGTATTTT
few | TRBJ2-5 | TRBV20-1 | TRBD1 | CSAPFAGQGGETQYF | TGCAGTGCTCCGTTCGCCGGACAGGGTGGAGAGACCCAGTACTTC
few | TRBJ1-6 | TRBV5-1 | . | CASRQAARDDSPLHF | TGCGCCAGCAGGCAGGCTGCGAGGGATGATTCACCCCTCCACTTT
. | TRBJ2-5 | TRBV7-2 | TRBD2 | CASSLGGGAKETQYF | TGTGCCAGCAGCTTAGGCGGGGGGGCTAAAGAGACCCAGTACTTC